The rows below give T cell receptor beta chains drawn from one sample of a study of blood T cell repertoires in COVID-19. TCRdb keeps only in-frame clones here, not all; method: immunoSEQ multiplex PCR. The sample has 15,000 to 20,000 clones; 80% to 90% are singletons. The material sequenced was peripheral blood. Receptors originate from a human donor with active COVID-19. The donor label of this sample is uncertain. Both conserved end residues are part of each CDR3. The D gene is left open where the match is weak.

d_gene: -; j_gene: TRBJ2-1; v_gene: TRBV3-1/TRBV3-2; CDR3aa: CASSPRDRGEQFF; CDR3nt: TGTGCCAGCAGCCCCAGAGACCGGGGTGAGCAGTTCTTC
d_gene: -; j_gene: TRBJ1-2; v_gene: TRBV6-2/TRBV6-3; CDR3aa: CASSRNRNRVGYTF; CDR3nt: TGTGCCAGCAGTCGAAACAGGAACCGTGTAGGCTACACCTTC
d_gene: TRBD2; j_gene: TRBJ2-1; v_gene: TRBV3-1/TRBV3-2; CDR3aa: CASSPIAGRRYNEQFF; CDR3nt: TGTGCCAGCAGCCCTATAGCGGGGAGGCGGTACAATGAGCAGTTCTTC
d_gene: -; j_gene: TRBJ2-5; v_gene: TRBV5-6; CDR3aa: CASSLYTSHLVETQYF; CDR3nt: TGTGCCAGCAGCTTATACACGTCTCACCTTGTGGAGACCCAGTACTTC
d_gene: -; j_gene: TRBJ1-1; v_gene: TRBV25-1; CDR3aa: CASRPSNGRGMNTEAFF; CDR3nt: TGTGCCAGCAGACCCTCGAACGGTAGGGGAATGAACACTGAAGCTTTCTTT
d_gene: TRBD2; j_gene: TRBJ2-7; v_gene: TRBV27; CDR3aa: CASSMGLAVSGEQYF; CDR3nt: TGTGCCAGCAGCATGGGACTAGCGGTTTCGGGGGAGCAGTACTTC
d_gene: TRBD1; j_gene: TRBJ2-1; v_gene: TRBV7-9; CDR3aa: CASSPGTGAQVNEQFF; CDR3nt: TGTGCCAGCAGCCCTGGGACAGGGGCGCAGGTCAATGAGCAGTTCTTC
d_gene: TRBD1; j_gene: TRBJ1-2; v_gene: TRBV7-2; CDR3aa: CASSSQGARGYTF; CDR3nt: TGTGCCAGCAGCTCACAGGGGGCGCGAGGCTACACCTTC
d_gene: TRBD2; j_gene: TRBJ2-2; v_gene: TRBV2; CDR3aa: CASSEGEWTGGPGGELFF; CDR3nt: TGTGCCAGCAGTGAAGGCGAGTGGACGGGGGGGCCTGGCGGGGAGCTGTTTTTT
d_gene: TRBD2; j_gene: TRBJ2-4; v_gene: TRBV9; CDR3aa: CASSIGTSGVNIQYF; CDR3nt: TGTGCCAGCAGCATTGGGACTAGCGGGGTGAACATTCAGTACTTC
d_gene: TRBD1; j_gene: TRBJ1-6; v_gene: TRBV6-2/TRBV6-3; CDR3aa: CASSYSPGQQSSYNSPLHF; CDR3nt: TGTGCCAGCAGTTACTCGCCGGGACAGCAGAGCTCCTATAATTCACCCCTCCACTTT
d_gene: -; j_gene: TRBJ2-7; v_gene: TRBV7-7; CDR3aa: CASSPDTVSYEQYF; CDR3nt: TGTGCTAGCAGCCCAGATACAGTTTCCTACGAGCAGTACTTC
d_gene: -; j_gene: TRBJ2-7; v_gene: TRBV4-1; CDR3aa: CASSQLTGVSSYEQYF; CDR3nt: TGCGCCAGCAGCCAATTGACTGGAGTCAGCTCCTACGAGCAGTACTTC
d_gene: -; j_gene: TRBJ2-2; v_gene: TRBV6-2/TRBV6-3; CDR3aa: CASSYRQNTGELFF; CDR3nt: TGTGCCAGCAGTTACCGACAGAACACCGGGGAGCTGTTTTTT
d_gene: -; j_gene: TRBJ2-3; v_gene: TRBV5-1; CDR3aa: CASSLGAHSTDTQYF; CDR3nt: TGCGCCAGCAGCTTGGGGGCACATAGCACAGATACGCAGTATTTT
d_gene: -; j_gene: TRBJ2-3; v_gene: TRBV18; CDR3aa: CASSPNQGPTDTQYF; CDR3nt: TGTGCCAGCTCACCAAATCAGGGTCCCACAGATACGCAGTATTTT
d_gene: -; j_gene: TRBJ2-7; v_gene: TRBV10-3; CDR3aa: CAISEPTEAYEQYF; CDR3nt: TGTGCCATCAGTGAGCCGACAGAAGCCTACGAGCAGTACTTC
d_gene: TRBD2; j_gene: TRBJ2-7; v_gene: TRBV4-2; CDR3aa: CASSQPASGGTYEQYF; CDR3nt: TGTGCCAGCAGCCAACCCGCTAGCGGGGGAACCTACGAGCAGTACTTC
d_gene: TRBD1; j_gene: TRBJ1-2; v_gene: TRBV2; CDR3aa: CASKRQGLDNYGYTF; CDR3nt: TGTGCCAGCAAGAGACAGGGGTTGGATAACTATGGCTACACCTTC
d_gene: TRBD2; j_gene: TRBJ2-7; v_gene: TRBV13; CDR3aa: CASSLRGGKNYEQYF; CDR3nt: TGTGCCAGCAGCCTACGGGGGGGCAAGAACTACGAGCAGTACTTC